This T cell receptor beta chain was recorded in a study of cytomegalovirus exposure and HLA in healthy donors. Concerning this clone itself: Its antigen is undetermined.

The PCR employed 60 Vbeta primers together with 13 Jbeta primers. Only in-frame clones appear in the TCRdb table, and some are missing; sequencing was by immunoSEQ multiplex PCR. Listed are about 48,000 clones; around 2.2% falls within the top ten. Study-wide findings and caveats: HLA restriction was apparent for most CMV-associated TCR beta chains in a later analysis. Sequencing depth roughly uniform across donors was assumed in presence/absence analyses.

V gave up 5 bases and J gave up 0 bases, with 12 bases separating them. The CDR3 runs to 15 residues. CDR1 and CDR2 (germline): MNHEY, SMNVEV (reference sequence). Sequencing was carried out using PBMCs. This chain uses TRBV27 with TRBJ2-3, with D hard to call. The sequence was obtained from a woman in her thirties or forties in good health and CMV-seronegative. CDR3 sequence reads: CASSAQRTSTDTQYF. As DNA, the CDR3 is TGTGCCAGCAGTGCACAGAGAACTAGCACAGATACGCAGTATTTT.